The entry that follows covers one T cell receptor beta chain sequence. The antigen is unknown. The record originates from a study of T cell responses to AZD1222 COVID-19 vaccine. This table comes from immunoSEQ multiplex PCR, and its TCRdb copy is limited to in-frame clones, with some not included. The table has more than 95,000 clones, over 80% seen once. Trimming stripped 1 base from V and 3 bases from J, with 10 bases between. The CDR3 sequence is 15 residues long. Germline CDR1 reads KGHSH; CDR2 reads LQKENI. Study results and caveats: The donor cohort was predominantly white British with a female majority, and clonal diversity may have been underestimated. Seropositivity was recorded at baseline in only 5 or 6 AZD1222 recipients. The reported proportion of spike-specific TCRs targeting unmutated variant regions was nearly half.

This material consisted of peripheral blood, taken on day 0 of AZD1222 vaccination. V usage is TRBV18 and J usage is TRBJ1-5, with TRBD1 as a possible D gene (5 bases). The receptor was derived from an adult in good health. CDR3: CASSPLAGNNQPQHF. CDR3 DNA sequence: TGTGCCAGCTCACCACTTGCAGGGAACAATCAGCCCCAGCATTTT.